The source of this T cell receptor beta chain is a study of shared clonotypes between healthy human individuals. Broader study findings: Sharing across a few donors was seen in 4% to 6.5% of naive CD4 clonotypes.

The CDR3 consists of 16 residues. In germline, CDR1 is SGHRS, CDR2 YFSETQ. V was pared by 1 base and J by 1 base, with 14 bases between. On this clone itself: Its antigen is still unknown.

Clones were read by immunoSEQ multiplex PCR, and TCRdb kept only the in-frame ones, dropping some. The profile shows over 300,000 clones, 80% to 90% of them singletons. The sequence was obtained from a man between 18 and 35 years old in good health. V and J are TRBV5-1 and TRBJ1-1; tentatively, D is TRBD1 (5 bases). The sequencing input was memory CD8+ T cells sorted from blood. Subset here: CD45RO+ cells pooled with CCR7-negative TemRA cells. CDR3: CASSLWWRGSNTEAFF. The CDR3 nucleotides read TGCGCCAGCAGCTTGTGGTGGAGGGGATCGAACACTGAAGCTTTCTTT.